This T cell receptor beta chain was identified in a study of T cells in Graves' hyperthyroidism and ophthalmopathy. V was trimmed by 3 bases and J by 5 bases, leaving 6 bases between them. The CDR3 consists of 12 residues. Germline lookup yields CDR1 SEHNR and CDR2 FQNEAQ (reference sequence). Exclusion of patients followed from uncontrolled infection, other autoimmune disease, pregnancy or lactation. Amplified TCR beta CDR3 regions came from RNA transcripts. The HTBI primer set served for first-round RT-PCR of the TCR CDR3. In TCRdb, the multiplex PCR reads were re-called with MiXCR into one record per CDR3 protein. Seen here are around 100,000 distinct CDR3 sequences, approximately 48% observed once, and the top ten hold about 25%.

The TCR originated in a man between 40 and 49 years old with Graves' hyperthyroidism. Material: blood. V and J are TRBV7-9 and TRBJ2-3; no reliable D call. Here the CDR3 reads CASSFERDTQYF. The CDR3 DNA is TGTGCCAGCAGCTTCGAGAGAGATACGCAGTATTTT.